This TCR beta chain was observed in a study of blood T cell repertoires in COVID-19. Original handling: Estimates of nucleated cell counts were drawn from the amplification of reference gene primers. Profiled with immunoSEQ multiplex PCR; TCRdb holds only in-frame clones, not every one. The DNA gave D and trimming, while V, J and clone size come from that table. The data hold about 230,000 clones, with around 89% observed a single time. Living in about two dozen US areas, the participants were between 18 and 89 years of age. V was clipped by 3 bases and J by 4 bases, with 7 bases between them. The CDR3 runs to 13 residues. Germline CDR1 MNHNS, CDR2 SASEGT.

This chain connects TRBV6-1 to TRBJ1-5; the D gene is possibly TRBD1 (5 bases). The sequencing input was PBMCs or T cells enriched from blood (not recorded which). The sequence came from a middle-aged woman with acute COVID-19. The CDR3 DNA follows: TGTGCCAGCAGTGACAGGGAAAATCAGCCCCAGCATTTT. This codes for CASSDRENQPQHF.